This TCR beta chain was recovered during a study of blood T cell repertoires in COVID-19. On the study more broadly: Samples came from the United States, Italy and Spain, spanning acute and convalescent COVID-19. T cells, B-cell-depleted T cells, or PBMCs supplied cDNA or gDNA.

The CDR3 length is 18 residues. V lost 5 bases, J lost 0 bases, and 23 bases lay in between. From germline, CDR1 is MNHNY and CDR2 SVGAGI (reference sequence). Original processing methods: Reference gene primer amplification gave nucleated cell count estimates. Clones were read by immunoSEQ multiplex PCR, and TCRdb kept only the in-frame ones, dropping some. V, J and clone size are those of that table, while D and trimming were read from the DNA. The sample has 110,000 to 150,000 clones; 85% to 90% are singletons. The TCR sequence derives from a woman between 55 and 75 years old with acute or convalescent COVID-19. The sequenced material came from peripheral blood. The V and J genes are TRBV6-6 and TRBJ2-7, with D maybe TRBD1 (7 bases). In DNA form, the CDR3 reads TGTGCCAGCAGTCTGCGGGACAGTCCAGAATTAGGCTCCTACGAGCAGTACTTC. This sequence encodes CASSLRDSPELGSYEQYF.